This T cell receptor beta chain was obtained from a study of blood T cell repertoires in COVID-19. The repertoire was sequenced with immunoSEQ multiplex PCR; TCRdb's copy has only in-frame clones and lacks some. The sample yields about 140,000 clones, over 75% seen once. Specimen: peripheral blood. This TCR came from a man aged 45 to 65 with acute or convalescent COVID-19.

CDR3 in DNA: TGCAGCGTTGATGACACGCCAGGCTACGAGCAGTACTTC. It is translated as CSVDDTPGYEQYF. The rearrangement joins TRBV29-1 to TRBJ2-7; the D is unclear. From germline, CDR1 is SQVTM and CDR2 ANQGSEA. V lost 3 bases and J 3 bases, leaving 12 bases between the germline ends. The CDR3 totals 13 residues.